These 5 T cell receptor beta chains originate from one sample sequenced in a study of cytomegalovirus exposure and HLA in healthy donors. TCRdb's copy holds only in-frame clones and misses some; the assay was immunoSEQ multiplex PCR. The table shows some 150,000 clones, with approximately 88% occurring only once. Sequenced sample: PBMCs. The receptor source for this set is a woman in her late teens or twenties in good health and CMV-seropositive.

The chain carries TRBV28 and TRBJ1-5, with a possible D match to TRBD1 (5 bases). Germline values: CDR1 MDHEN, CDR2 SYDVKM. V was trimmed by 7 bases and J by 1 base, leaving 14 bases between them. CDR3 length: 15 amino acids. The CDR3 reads CASTPGGASNQPQHF. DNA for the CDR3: TGTGCCAGCACCCCGGGGGGTGCGAGCAATCAGCCCCAGCATTTT.

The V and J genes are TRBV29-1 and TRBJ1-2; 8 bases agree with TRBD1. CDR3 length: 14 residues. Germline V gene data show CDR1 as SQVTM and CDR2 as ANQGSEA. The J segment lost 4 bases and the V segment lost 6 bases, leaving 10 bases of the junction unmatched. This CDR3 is CSVADRERGYGYTF. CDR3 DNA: TGCAGCGTCGCGGACAGGGAGAGAGGCTATGGCTACACCTTC.

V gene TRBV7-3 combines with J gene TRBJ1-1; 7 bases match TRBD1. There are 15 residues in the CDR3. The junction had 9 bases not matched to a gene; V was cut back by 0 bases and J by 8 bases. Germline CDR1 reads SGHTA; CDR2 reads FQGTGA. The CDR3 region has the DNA TGTGCCAGCAGCTTAACGTATCAGGACAGGTACGAAGCTTTCTTT. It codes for CASSLTYQDRYEAFF. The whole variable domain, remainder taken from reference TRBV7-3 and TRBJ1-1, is GAGVSQTPSNKVTEKGKYVELRCDPISGHTALYWYRQSLGQGPEFLIYFQGTGAADDSGLPNDRFFAVRPEGSVSTLKIQRTERGDSAVYLCASSLTYQDRYEAFFGQGTRLTVV.

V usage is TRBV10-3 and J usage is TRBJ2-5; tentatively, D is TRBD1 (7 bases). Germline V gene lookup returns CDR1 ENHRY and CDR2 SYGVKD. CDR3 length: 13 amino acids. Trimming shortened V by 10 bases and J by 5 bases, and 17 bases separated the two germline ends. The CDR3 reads CASGGGGEETQYF. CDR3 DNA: TGTGCCAGCGGAGGGGGCGGTGAGGAGACCCAGTACTTC.

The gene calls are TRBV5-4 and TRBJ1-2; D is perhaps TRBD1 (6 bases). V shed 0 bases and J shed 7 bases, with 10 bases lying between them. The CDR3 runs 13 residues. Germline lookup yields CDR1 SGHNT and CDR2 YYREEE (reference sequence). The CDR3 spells CASSLVGAAGYTF. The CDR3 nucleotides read TGTGCCAGCAGCTTGGTGGGGGCCGCTGGCTACACCTTC.